The T cell receptor beta chain under discussion was sequenced for a study of circulating and synovial CD4+ cells in juvenile arthritis. The assay was immunoSEQ multiplex PCR, and TCRdb's table has in-frame clones only and misses some. The table records approximately 16,000 clones, around 91% of them present only once. Samples derive from patients with active juvenile idiopathic arthritis. The source material was CD4+ T cells from blood. This clonotype was obtained from a human donor with juvenile idiopathic arthritis.

CDR3 nucleotide sequence: TGCGCCAGCAGCCCTAGGTTGCGGGTCACAGATACGCAGTATTTT. Protein product: CASSPRLRVTDTQYF. The rearrangement links TRBV5-1 to TRBJ2-3, with a possible D match to TRBD2 (5 bases). V was cut by 4 bases and J by 2 bases, with 14 bases left in between. Germline CDR1 and CDR2: SGHRS and YFSETQ. The length of the CDR3 is 15 residues.